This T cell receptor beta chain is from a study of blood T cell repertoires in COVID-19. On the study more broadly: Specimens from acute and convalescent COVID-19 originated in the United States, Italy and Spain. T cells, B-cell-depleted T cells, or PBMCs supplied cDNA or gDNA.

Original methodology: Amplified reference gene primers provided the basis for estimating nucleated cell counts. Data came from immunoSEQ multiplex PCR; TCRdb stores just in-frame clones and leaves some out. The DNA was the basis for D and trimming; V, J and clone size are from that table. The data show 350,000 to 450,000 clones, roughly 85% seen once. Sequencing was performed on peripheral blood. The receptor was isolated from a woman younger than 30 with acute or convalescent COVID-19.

The CDR3 here is CATRKTGATEAFF. DNA for the CDR3: TGTGCCACCAGAAAAACAGGAGCCACTGAAGCTTTCTTT. The chain combines TRBV15 with TRBJ1-1; a weak D match, TRBD1 (5 bases). Trimming removed 6 bases at V and 4 bases at J, with 12 bases between. CDR1 and CDR2 from the germline V gene are LNHNV and YYDKDF (reference sequence). The CDR3 loop spans 13 amino acids.